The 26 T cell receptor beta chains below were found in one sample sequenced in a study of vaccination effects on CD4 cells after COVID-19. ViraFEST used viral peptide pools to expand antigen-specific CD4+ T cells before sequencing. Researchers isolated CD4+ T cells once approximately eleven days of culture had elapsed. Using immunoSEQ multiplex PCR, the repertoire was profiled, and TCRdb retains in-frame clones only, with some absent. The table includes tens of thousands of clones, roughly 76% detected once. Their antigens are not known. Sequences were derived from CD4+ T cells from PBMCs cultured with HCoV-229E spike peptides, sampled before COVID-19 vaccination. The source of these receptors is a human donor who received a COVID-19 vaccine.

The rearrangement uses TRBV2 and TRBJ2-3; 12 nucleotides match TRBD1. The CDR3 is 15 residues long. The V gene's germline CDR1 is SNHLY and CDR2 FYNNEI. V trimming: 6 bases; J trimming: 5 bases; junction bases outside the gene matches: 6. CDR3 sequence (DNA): TGTGCCAGCAGAGCCGGGACAGGGGGCGGAGATACGCAGTATTTT. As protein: CASRAGTGGGDTQYF.

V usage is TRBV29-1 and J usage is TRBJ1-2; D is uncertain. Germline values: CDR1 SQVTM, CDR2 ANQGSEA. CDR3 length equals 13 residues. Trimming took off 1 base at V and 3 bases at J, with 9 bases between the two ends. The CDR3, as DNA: TGCAGCGTTGAAGGGGCGCAAGACTATGGCTACACCTTC. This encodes CSVEGAQDYGYTF.

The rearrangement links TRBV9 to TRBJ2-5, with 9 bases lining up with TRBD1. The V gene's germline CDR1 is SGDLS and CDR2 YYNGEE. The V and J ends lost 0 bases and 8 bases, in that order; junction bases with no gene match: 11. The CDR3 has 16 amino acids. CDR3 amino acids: CASSVGLGQGQETQYF. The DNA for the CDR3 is TGTGCCAGCAGCGTAGGGTTAGGACAGGGGCAGGAAACCCAGTACTTC.

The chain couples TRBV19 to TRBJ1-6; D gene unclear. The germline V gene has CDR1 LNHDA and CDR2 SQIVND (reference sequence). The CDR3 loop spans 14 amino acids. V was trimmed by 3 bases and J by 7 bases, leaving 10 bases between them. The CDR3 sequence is CASSIRQQNSPLHF. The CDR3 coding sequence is TGTGCCAGTAGTATCCGGCAGCAGAATTCACCCCTCCACTTT. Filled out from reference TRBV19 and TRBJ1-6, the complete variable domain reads DGGITQSPKYLFRKEGQNVTLSCEQNLNHDAMYWYRQDPGQGLRLIYYSQIVNDFQKGDIAEGYSVSREKKESFPLTVTSAQKNPTAFYLCASSIRQQNSPLHFGNGTRLTVT.

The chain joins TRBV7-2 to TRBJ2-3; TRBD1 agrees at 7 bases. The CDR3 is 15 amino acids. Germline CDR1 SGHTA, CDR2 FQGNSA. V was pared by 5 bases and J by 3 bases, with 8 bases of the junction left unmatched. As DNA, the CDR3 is TGTGCCAGCAGCCGGGCCGGGACAGAAACAGATACGCAGTATTTT. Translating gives CASSRAGTETDTQYF. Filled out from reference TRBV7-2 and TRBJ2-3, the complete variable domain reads GAGVSQSPSNKVTEKGKDVELRCDPISGHTALYWYRQSLGQGLEFLIYFQGNSAPDKSGLPSDRFSAERTGGSVSTLTIQRTQQEDSAVYLCASSRAGTETDTQYFGPGTRLTVL.

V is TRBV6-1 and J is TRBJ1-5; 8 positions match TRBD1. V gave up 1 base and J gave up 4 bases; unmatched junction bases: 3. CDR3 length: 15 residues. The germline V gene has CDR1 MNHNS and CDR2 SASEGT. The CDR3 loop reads CASSEGQGKNQPQHF. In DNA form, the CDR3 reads TGTGCCAGCAGTGAAGGACAGGGGAAGAATCAGCCCCAGCATTTT.

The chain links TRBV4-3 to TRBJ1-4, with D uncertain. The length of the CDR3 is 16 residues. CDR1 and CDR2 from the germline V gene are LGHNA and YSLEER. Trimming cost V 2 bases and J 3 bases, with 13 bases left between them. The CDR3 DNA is TGCGCCAGCAGCCAAAAGACGGTTAAAGCTAATGAAAAACTGTTTTTT. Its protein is CASSQKTVKANEKLFF.

CDR3 DNA sequence: TGTGCCACCCGGAGGGGGAACACTAATGAAAAACTGTTTTTT. It codes for CATRRGNTNEKLFF. The chain uses TRBV2 and TRBJ1-4, with D maybe TRBD1 (6 bases). The germline gives CDR1 SNHLY, CDR2 FYNNEI. The CDR3 is 14 amino acids. V dropped 10 bases and J dropped 2 bases, with 14 bases sitting between them. The full variable domain, with the rest looked up from reference TRBV2 and TRBJ1-4, is EPEVTQTPSHQVTQMGQEVILRCVPISNHLYFYWYRQILGQKVEFLVSFYNNEISEKSEIFDDQFSVERPDGSNFTLKIRSTKLEDSAMYFCATRRGNTNEKLFFGSGTQLSVL.

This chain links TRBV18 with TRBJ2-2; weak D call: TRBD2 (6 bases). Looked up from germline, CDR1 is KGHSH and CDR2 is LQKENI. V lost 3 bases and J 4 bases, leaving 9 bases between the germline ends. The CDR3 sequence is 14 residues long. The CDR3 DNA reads TGTGCCAGCTCACCGGAGGGGCCCACCGGGGAGCTGTTTTTT. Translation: CASSPEGPTGELFF.

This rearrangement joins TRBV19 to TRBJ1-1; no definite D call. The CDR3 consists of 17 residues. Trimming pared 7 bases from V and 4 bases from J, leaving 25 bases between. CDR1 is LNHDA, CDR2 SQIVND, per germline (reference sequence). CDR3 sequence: CASTLYAGGRVGTEAFF. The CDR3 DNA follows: TGTGCCAGTACCCTCTACGCCGGAGGGAGGGTTGGCACTGAAGCTTTCTTT. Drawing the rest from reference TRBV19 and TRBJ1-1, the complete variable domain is DGGITQSPKYLFRKEGQNVTLSCEQNLNHDAMYWYRQDPGQGLRLIYYSQIVNDFQKGDIAEGYSVSREKKESFPLTVTSAQKNPTAFYLCASTLYAGGRVGTEAFFGQGTRLTVV.

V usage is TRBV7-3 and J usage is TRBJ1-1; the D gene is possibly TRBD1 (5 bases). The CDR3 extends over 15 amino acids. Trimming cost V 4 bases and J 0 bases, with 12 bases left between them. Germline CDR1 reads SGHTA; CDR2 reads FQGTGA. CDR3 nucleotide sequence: TGTGCCAGCAGCTACGGGGGGGGGTTGAACACTGAAGCTTTCTTT. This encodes CASSYGGGLNTEAFF.

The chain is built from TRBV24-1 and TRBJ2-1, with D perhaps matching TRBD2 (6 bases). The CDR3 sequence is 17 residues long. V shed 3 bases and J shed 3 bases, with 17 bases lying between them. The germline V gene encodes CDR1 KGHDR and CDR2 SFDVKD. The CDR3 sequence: CATSDPGRRGHYNEQFF. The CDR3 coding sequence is TGTGCCACCAGTGATCCGGGGAGGAGGGGTCACTACAATGAGCAGTTCTTC.

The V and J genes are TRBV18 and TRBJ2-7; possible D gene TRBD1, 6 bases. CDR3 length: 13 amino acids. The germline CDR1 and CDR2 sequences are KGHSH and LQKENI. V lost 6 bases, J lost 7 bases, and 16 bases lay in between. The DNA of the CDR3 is TGTGCCAGCTCCCCAGGGTCTCAGGGGGAGCAGTACGTC. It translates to CASSPGSQGEQYV.

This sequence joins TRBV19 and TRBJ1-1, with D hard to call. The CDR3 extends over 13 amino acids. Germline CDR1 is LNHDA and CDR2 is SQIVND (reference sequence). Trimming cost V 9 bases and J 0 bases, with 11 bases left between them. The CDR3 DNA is TGTGCCAGCAAGGGTTCCGTGAACACTGAAGCTTTCTTT. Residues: CASKGSVNTEAFF.

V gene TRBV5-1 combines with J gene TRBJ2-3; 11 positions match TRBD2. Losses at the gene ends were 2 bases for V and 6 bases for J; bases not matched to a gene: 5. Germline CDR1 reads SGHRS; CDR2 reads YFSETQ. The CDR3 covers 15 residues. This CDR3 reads CASSFSGGASDTQYF. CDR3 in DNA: TGCGCCAGCAGCTTTAGCGGGGGGGCCTCGGATACGCAGTATTTT.

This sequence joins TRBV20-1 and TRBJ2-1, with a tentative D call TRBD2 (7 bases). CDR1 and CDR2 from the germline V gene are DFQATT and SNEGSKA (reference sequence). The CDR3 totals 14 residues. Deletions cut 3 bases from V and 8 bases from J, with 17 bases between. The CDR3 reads CSASSFVGGHEQFF. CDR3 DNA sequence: TGCAGTGCTAGTTCTTTTGTCGGGGGGCATGAGCAGTTCTTC.

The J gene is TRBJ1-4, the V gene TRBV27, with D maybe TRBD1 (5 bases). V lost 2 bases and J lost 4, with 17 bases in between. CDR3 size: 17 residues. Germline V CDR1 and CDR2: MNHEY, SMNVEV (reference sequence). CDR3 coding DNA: TGTGCCAGCAGTTTAGGGTTCAAAACCGGGGGTAATGAAAAACTGTTTTTT. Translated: CASSLGFKTGGNEKLFF.

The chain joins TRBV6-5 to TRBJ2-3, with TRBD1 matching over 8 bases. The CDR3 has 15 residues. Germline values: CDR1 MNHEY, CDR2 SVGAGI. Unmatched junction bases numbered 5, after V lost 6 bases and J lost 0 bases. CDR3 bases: TGTGCCAGCAGCGACAGGGGCGGAAGCACAGATACGCAGTATTTT. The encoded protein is CASSDRGGSTDTQYF.

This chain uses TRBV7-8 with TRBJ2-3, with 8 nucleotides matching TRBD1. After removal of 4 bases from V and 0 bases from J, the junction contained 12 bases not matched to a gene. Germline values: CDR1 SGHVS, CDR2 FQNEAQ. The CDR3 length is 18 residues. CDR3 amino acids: CASSSYRDRRSSTDTQYF. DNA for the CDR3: TGTGCCAGCAGCTCTTACCGGGACAGGCGAAGTAGCACAGATACGCAGTATTTT.

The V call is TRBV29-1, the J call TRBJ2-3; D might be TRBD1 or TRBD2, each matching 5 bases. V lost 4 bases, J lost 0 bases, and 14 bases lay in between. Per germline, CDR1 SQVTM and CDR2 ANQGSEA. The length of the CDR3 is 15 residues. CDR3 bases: TGCAGCGTTGTGGCCGGGGCAGCTAGCACAGATACGCAGTATTTT. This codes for CSVVAGAASTDTQYF.

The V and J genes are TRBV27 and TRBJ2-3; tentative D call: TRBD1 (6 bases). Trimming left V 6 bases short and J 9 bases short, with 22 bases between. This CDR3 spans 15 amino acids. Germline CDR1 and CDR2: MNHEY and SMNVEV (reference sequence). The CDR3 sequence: CASRGRLWGRDTQYF. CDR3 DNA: TGTGCCAGCAGGGGCAGATTGTGGGGGCGCGACACGCAGTATTTT.

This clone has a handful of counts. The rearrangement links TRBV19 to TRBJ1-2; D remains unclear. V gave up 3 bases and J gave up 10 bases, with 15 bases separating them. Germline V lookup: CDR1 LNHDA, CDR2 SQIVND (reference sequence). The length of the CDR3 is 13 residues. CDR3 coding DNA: TGTGCCAGTAGTATGAGCGGGCGCGGGGACTACACCTTC. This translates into CASSMSGRGDYTF. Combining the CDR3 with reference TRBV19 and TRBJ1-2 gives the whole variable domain DGGITQSPKYLFRKEGQNVTLSCEQNLNHDAMYWYRQDPGQGLRLIYYSQIVNDFQKGDIAEGYSVSREKKESFPLTVTSAQKNPTAFYLCASSMSGRGDYTFGSGTRLTVV.

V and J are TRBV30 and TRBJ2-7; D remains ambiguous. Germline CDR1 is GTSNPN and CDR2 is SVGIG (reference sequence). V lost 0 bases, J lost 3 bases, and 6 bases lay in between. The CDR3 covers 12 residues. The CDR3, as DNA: TGTGCCTGGAGTGTATTTGGCTACGAGCAGTACGTC. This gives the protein CAWSVFGYEQYV.

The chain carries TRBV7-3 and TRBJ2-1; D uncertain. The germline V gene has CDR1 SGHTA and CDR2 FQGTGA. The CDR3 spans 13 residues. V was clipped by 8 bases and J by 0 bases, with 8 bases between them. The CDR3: CASGVDSYNEQFF. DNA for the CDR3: TGTGCCAGCGGCGTAGACTCCTACAATGAGCAGTTCTTC.

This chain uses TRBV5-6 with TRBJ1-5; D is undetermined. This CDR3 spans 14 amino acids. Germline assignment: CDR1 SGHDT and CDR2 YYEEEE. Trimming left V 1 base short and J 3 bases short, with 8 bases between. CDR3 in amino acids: CASSLRSLNQPQHF. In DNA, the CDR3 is TGTGCCAGCAGCTTGAGGAGCCTCAATCAGCCCCAGCATTTT.

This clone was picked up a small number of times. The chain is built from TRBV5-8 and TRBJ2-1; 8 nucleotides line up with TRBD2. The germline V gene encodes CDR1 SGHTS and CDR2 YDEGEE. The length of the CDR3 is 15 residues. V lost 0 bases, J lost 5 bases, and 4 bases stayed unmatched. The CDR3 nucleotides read TGTGCCAGCAGCTTGGGTGCGGGGGGCCACAATGAGCAGTTCTTC. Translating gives CASSLGAGGHNEQFF.